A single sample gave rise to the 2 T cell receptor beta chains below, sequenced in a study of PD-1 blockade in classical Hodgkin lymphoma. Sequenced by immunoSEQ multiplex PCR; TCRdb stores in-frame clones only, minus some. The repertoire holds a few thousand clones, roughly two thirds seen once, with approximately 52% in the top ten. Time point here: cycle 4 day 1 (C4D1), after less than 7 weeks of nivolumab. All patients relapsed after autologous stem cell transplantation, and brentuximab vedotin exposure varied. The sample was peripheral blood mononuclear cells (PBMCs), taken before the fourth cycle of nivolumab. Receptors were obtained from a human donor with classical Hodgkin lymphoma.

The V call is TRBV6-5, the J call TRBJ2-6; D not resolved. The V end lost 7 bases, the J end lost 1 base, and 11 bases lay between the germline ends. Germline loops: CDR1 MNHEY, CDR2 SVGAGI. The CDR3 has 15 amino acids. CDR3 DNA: TGTGCCAGCACCGTAGTCCGTTCTGGGGCCAACGTCCTGACTTTC. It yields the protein CASTVVRSGANVLTF.

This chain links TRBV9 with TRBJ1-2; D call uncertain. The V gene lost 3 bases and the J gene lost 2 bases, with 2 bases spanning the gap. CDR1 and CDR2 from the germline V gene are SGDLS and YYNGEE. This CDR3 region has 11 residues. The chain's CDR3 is CASSENYGYTF. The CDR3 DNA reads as TGTGCCAGCAGCGAAAACTATGGCTACACCTTC.